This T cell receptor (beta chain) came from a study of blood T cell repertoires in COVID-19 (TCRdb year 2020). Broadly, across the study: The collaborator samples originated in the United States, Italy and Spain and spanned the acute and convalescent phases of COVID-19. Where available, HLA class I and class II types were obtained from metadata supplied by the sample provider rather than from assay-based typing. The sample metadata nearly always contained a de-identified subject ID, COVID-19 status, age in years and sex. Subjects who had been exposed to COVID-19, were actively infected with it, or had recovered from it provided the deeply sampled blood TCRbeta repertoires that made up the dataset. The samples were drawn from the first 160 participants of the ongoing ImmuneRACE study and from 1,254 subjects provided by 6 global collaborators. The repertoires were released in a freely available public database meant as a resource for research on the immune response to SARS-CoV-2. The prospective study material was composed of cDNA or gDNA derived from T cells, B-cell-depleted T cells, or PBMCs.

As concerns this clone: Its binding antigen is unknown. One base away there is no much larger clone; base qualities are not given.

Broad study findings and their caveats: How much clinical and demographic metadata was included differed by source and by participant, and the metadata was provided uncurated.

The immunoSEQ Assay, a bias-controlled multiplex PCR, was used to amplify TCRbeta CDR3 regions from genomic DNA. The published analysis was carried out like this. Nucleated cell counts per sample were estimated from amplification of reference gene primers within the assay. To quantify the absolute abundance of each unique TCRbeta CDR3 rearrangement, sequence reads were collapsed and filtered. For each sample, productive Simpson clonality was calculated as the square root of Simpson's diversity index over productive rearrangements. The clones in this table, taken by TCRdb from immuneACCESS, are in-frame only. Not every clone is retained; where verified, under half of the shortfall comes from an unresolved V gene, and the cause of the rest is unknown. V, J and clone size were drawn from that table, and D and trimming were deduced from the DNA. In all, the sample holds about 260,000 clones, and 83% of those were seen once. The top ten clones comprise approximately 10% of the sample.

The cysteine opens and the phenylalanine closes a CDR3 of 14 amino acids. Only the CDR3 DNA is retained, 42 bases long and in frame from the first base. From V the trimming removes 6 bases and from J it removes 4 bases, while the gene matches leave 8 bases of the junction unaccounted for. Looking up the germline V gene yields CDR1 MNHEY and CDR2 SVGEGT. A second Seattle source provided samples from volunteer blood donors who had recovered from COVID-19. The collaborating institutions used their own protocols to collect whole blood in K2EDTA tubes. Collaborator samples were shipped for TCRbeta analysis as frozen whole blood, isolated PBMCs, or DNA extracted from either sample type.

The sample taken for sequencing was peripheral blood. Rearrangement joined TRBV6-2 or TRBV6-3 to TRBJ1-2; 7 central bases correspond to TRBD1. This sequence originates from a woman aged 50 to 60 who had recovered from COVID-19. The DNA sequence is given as TGTGCCAGCAGCTCCGGGACAGTTAGCTATGGCTACACCTTC. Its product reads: CASSSGTVSYGYTF.